What follows are 15 T cell receptor beta chains derived from one specimen sequenced in a study of blood T cell repertoires in COVID-19. Libraries were prepared by immunoSEQ multiplex PCR; TCRdb keeps only in-frame clonotypes and omits some of them. The sample contains roughly 54,000 clones, around 86% of which appear only once. Sequenced input: peripheral blood. These receptors were collected from a woman between 55 and 75 years old with acute or convalescent COVID-19.

This sequence joins TRBV6-5 and TRBJ1-1, with TRBD1 matching 7 bases. This CDR3 is built from 14 residues. CDR1 and CDR2 (germline): MNHEY, SVGAGI. The V gene end was trimmed by 6 bases and the J gene end by 1 base; junction bases not matched to a gene: 5. The CDR3 spells CASRYGTANTEAFF. CDR3 bases: TGTGCCAGCAGGTATGGGACAGCGAACACTGAAGCTTTCTTT.

This clone turned up a few times. The genes are TRBV15 and TRBJ2-1; 7 bases map to TRBD1. The CDR3 covers 16 residues. The germline CDR1 and CDR2 sequences are LNHNV and YYDKDF (reference sequence). After removal of 3 bases from V and 2 bases from J, the junction contained 7 bases not matched to a gene. The CDR3 DNA reads TGTGCCACCAGCAGGGGGAGACAGGGCCCCTACAATGAGCAGTTCTTC. This codes for CATSRGRQGPYNEQFF.

A single count supports this clone. The chain couples TRBV11-1 to TRBJ1-6, with TRBD1 identical over 8 bases. The CDR3 consists of 15 residues. V shed 4 bases, J shed 9 bases, and the junction held 8 bases outside the gene matches. CDR1 and CDR2 from the germline V gene are SGHAT and FQDESV (reference sequence). The CDR3 coding sequence is TGTGCCAGCAGCTCAAGGACAGGGCGGAGTTCACCCCTCCACTTT. This sequence encodes CASSSRTGRSSPLHF. The complete variable domain, with remaining parts taken from reference TRBV11-1 and TRBJ1-6, reads EAEVAQSPRYKITEKSQAVAFWCDPISGHATLYWYRQILGQGPELLVQFQDESVVDDSQLPKDRFSAERLKGVDSTLKIQPAELGDSAMYLCASSSRTGRSSPLHFGNGTRLTVT.

The chain joins TRBV9 to TRBJ2-3; TRBD2 might be the D (5 bases). The CDR3 covers 12 residues. Between the trimmed V and J ends, which lost 4 bases and 9 bases, there was a span of 12 bases. Germline CDR1 is SGDLS and CDR2 is YYNGEE. CDR3 coding DNA: TGTGCCAGCAGCCATTTCGGGGAGACGCAGTATTTT. It codes for CASSHFGETQYF. Full variable domain (outside the CDR3, taken from reference TRBV9 and TRBJ2-3): DSGVTQTPKHLITATGQRVTLRCSPRSGDLSVYWYQQSLDQGLQFLIQYYNGEERAKGNILERFSAQQFPDLHSELNLSSLELGDSALYFCASSHFGETQYFGPGTRLTVL.

The rearrangement uses TRBV19 and TRBJ2-5, with 11 nucleotides matching TRBD2. Losses at the gene ends were 3 bases for V and 6 bases for J; bases not matched to a gene: 6. Germline V gene data show CDR1 as LNHDA and CDR2 as SQIVND (reference sequence). This CDR3 spans 15 amino acids. The CDR3 DNA follows: TGTGCCAGTAGTATGTCGACTAGCGGGACTAAGACCCAGTACTTC. Translated, it gives CASSMSTSGTKTQYF. Full variable domain (outside the CDR3, taken from reference TRBV19 and TRBJ2-5): DGGITQSPKYLFRKEGQNVTLSCEQNLNHDAMYWYRQDPGQGLRLIYYSQIVNDFQKGDIAEGYSVSREKKESFPLTVTSAQKNPTAFYLCASSMSTSGTKTQYFGPGTRLLVL.

The rearrangement joins TRBV2 to TRBJ1-1; 7 bases match TRBD1. The trim removed 6 bases at V and 5 bases at J, leaving 9 bases unmatched. Germline lookup yields CDR1 SNHLY and CDR2 FYNNEI. The CDR3 sequence is 14 residues long. CDR3 nucleotides: TGTGCCAGCAGGCGCACAGGGGTGGGGACTGAAGCTTTCTTT. This encodes CASRRTGVGTEAFF.

The chain has TRBV29-1 and TRBJ1-1; D perhaps matches TRBD1 (5 bases). The CDR3 extends over 17 amino acids. Per germline, CDR1 SQVTM and CDR2 ANQGSEA. V was clipped by 7 bases and J by 3 bases, with 27 bases between them. The DNA for the CDR3 is TGCAGCGCTCCCGGGGCGGGATTTACCGGTTTGGACACTGAAGCTTTCTTT. Translation gives CSAPGAGFTGLDTEAFF.

The rearrangement links TRBV11-2 to TRBJ2-2; maybe TRBD2 (6 bases). Germline values: CDR1 SGHAT, CDR2 FQNNGV. The V and J ends lost 1 base and 4 bases respectively, with 13 bases between them. The CDR3 contains 16 residues. The CDR3 sequence: CASSLVSGVRTGELFF. Written as DNA, the CDR3 is TGTGCCAGCAGCTTAGTTTCGGGGGTCCGCACCGGGGAGCTGTTTTTT.

Only one count was recorded for this clone. V usage is TRBV3-1 (or the pseudogene TRBV3-2) and J usage is TRBJ2-7; 9 nucleotides agree with TRBD1. The CDR3 spans 14 residues. Germline-derived CDR1 and CDR2 are LGHDT and YNNKEL (reference sequence). V shed 3 bases and J 6 bases; nucleotides not matched to a gene: 6. Here the CDR3 DNA reads TGTGCCAGCAGCCAGGGACAGGGAGGCTTCGAGCAGTACTTC. Residues: CASSQGQGGFEQYF.

The J gene is TRBJ1-6, the V gene TRBV7-8; D not certain. Trimming left V 3 bases short and J 9 bases short, with 24 bases between. CDR3 length equals 18 residues. Germline CDR1 SGHVS, CDR2 FQNEAQ. CDR3 residues: CASSLSGDLLADISPLHF. The CDR3 DNA reads TGTGCCAGCAGCTTGAGCGGGGATCTACTTGCCGATATTTCACCCCTCCACTTT.

The CDR3: CASSKTVAGKLFF. CDR3 sequence (DNA): TGTGCCAGCAGTAAAACGGTCGCGGGGAAACTGTTTTTT. The rearrangement links TRBV2 to TRBJ1-4; D call uncertain. V lost 5 bases to trimming and J lost 11 bases, with 15 bases between them. CDR1 SNHLY and CDR2 FYNNEI come from the germline V gene. The CDR3 consists of 13 residues. Full variable domain (remainder filled in from reference TRBV2 and TRBJ1-4): EPEVTQTPSHQVTQMGQEVILRCVPISNHLYFYWYRQILGQKVEFLVSFYNNEISEKSEIFDDQFSVERPDGSNFTLKIRSTKLEDSAMYFCASSKTVAGKLFFGSGTQLSVL.

This clone was seen more than once but under ten times. This chain links TRBV2 with TRBJ1-2; no clear D. There are 14 residues in the CDR3. V was trimmed by 5 bases and J by 0 bases, leaving 10 bases between them. Germline-derived CDR1 and CDR2 are SNHLY and FYNNEI. The CDR3 loop reads CASSFGGTNYGYTF. The DNA of the CDR3 is TGTGCCAGCAGTTTCGGCGGTACTAACTATGGCTACACCTTC. The full variable domain, rest sourced from reference TRBV2 and TRBJ1-2, is EPEVTQTPSHQVTQMGQEVILRCVPISNHLYFYWYRQILGQKVEFLVSFYNNEISEKSEIFDDQFSVERPDGSNFTLKIRSTKLEDSAMYFCASSFGGTNYGYTFGSGTRLTVV.

This rearrangement joins TRBV5-1 to TRBJ2-2, with D tentatively TRBD2 (6 bases). Trimming took 6 bases from V and 5 from J, leaving 20 bases between them. The CDR3 totals 16 residues. Germline CDR1 is SGHRS and CDR2 is YFSETQ. CDR3 loop: CASNRGNSEPTGELFF. The CDR3 DNA reads as TGCGCCAGCAATCGGGGGAACAGCGAACCAACCGGGGAGCTGTTTTTT.

This chain connects TRBV19 to TRBJ2-5; D might be TRBD2 (6 bases). Germline V CDR1 and CDR2: LNHDA, SQIVND (reference sequence). V was pared by 4 bases and J by 5 bases, with 20 bases between. CDR3 size: 16 residues. The CDR3 region is CASSTYHGTREETQYF. CDR3 coding DNA: TGTGCCAGTAGTACGTACCACGGGACTCGGGAGGAGACCCAGTACTTC.

The chain carries TRBV29-1 and TRBJ1-2; D possibly corresponds to TRBD1 (6 bases). The V gene's germline CDR1 is SQVTM and CDR2 ANQGSEA. This CDR3 is built from 15 residues. The V gene lost 1 base and the J gene lost 5 bases, with 17 bases spanning the gap. Here the CDR3 DNA reads TGCAGCGTTGAAGGTTGGGGACACCTGAGGTATGGCTACACCTTC. Residues: CSVEGWGHLRYGYTF.